The 9 T cell receptor beta chains below come from one sample, sequenced in a study of blood T cells in healthy people across ages. A second PCR of about 6 to 11 cycles used a sample-barcoded 5' primer and a J-beta primer mix. One entry per CDR3 protein results from TCRdb running MiXCR on the 5' RACE reads. There are about 1.8 million distinct CDR3 sequences in the sample; around 50% occur only once, and about 2.1% lies in the top ten. Sequenced sample: blood. These receptors originate from a woman in her 40s in good health.

This clonotype has a handful of counts. This chain joins TRBV24-1 and TRBJ2-1; the match to TRBD1 covers 8 bases. V lost 0 bases and J lost 8; bases outside the gene matches: 11. CDR1 is KGHDR, CDR2 SFDVKD, per germline. This CDR3 spans 17 amino acids. CDR3 loop: CATSDLGGPDRVDEQFF. CDR3 coding DNA: TGTGCCACCAGTGATTTGGGGGGACCGGACAGGGTCGATGAGCAGTTCTTC.

This clonotype showed up just a few times. The rearrangement joins TRBV7-3 to TRBJ2-3; D is unclear. V was pared by 2 bases and J by 0 bases, with 6 bases between. This CDR3 contains 14 residues. Per the germline V gene, CDR1 is SGHTA and CDR2 is FQGTGA. The CDR3 DNA sequence: TGTGCCAGCAGCTTATTGCACAGCACAGATACGCAGTATTTT. Protein sequence: CASSLLHSTDTQYF.

The chain's CDR3 is CASSLPTSGGPEQFF. CDR3 coding DNA: TGTGCCAGCAGTTTACCGACTAGCGGGGGGCCTGAGCAGTTCTTC. The V call is TRBV27, the J call TRBJ2-1; 13 positions agree with TRBD2. CDR3 size: 15 residues. V trimming: 2 bases; J trimming: 9 bases; junction bases outside the gene matches: 4. Germline V gene lookup returns CDR1 MNHEY and CDR2 SMNVEV (reference sequence).

The chain couples TRBV5-4 to TRBJ1-2; D remains unclear. The CDR3 is 16 residues long. Germline loops: CDR1 SGHNT, CDR2 YYREEE (reference sequence). Trimming cost V 1 base and J 0 bases, with 13 bases left between them. The CDR3 region has the DNA TGTGCCAGCAGCTTGTGGGAAAAACGAGCTAACTATGGCTACACCTTC. This gives the protein CASSLWEKRANYGYTF.

This clonotype was counted ten times or more. The chain is built from TRBV27 and TRBJ2-5; TRBD2 aligns across 7 bases. V lost 2 bases to trimming and J lost 4 bases; unmatched junction nucleotides: 4. From germline, CDR1 is MNHEY and CDR2 SMNVEV (reference sequence). CDR3 size: 14 residues. CDR3 bases: TGTGCCAGCAGTTTAATGGGGGGGAGAGAGACCCAGTACTTC. Amino acids: CASSLMGGRETQYF.

This clonotype is a singleton in its sample. Given a much more abundant clone one base away, this may be a read error. The chain carries TRBV7-2 and TRBJ2-7; 9 nucleotides agree with TRBD1. Germline V gene data show CDR1 as SGHTA and CDR2 as FQGNSA. The length of the CDR3 is 15 residues. CDR3 loop: CASSPGQGFSYERYF. In nucleotides, the CDR3 is TGTGCCAGCAGCCCCGGACAGGGGTTCTCCTACGAGCGGTACTTC.

In its sample, this clonotype was seen a few times. This chain joins TRBV12-3 or TRBV12-4 and TRBJ2-1; 11 positions agree with TRBD2. The length of the CDR3 is 15 residues. V shed 5 bases, J shed 7 bases, and the junction held 7 bases outside the gene matches. This CDR3 is CASSEFSGGANEQFF. CDR3 DNA: TGTGCCAGCAGTGAATTTAGCGGGGGGGCAAATGAGCAGTTCTTC.

The CDR3 bases are TGTGCCAGCAGCGTCCCCCCTACAGGGGCCTACGAGCAGTACTTC. This translates into CASSVPPTGAYEQYF. The rearrangement joins TRBV9 to TRBJ2-7; the match to TRBD1 covers 7 bases. The ends lost 2 bases at V and 2 bases at J; junction bases unmatched: 7. The length of the CDR3 is 15 residues. Germline V gene sequence: CDR1 SGDLS, CDR2 YYNGEE.

This rearrangement joins TRBV3-1 to TRBJ2-5; either TRBD1 or TRBD2 may supply D (7 bases each). This CDR3 spans 15 amino acids. Trimming removed 3 bases at V and 4 bases at J, with 15 bases between. Germline V gives CDR1 LGHDT, CDR2 YNNKEL (reference sequence). The CDR3 loop reads CASSHGRGGGETQYF. CDR3 in DNA: TGTGCCAGCAGCCACGGCAGGGGGGGAGGAGAGACCCAGTACTTC.